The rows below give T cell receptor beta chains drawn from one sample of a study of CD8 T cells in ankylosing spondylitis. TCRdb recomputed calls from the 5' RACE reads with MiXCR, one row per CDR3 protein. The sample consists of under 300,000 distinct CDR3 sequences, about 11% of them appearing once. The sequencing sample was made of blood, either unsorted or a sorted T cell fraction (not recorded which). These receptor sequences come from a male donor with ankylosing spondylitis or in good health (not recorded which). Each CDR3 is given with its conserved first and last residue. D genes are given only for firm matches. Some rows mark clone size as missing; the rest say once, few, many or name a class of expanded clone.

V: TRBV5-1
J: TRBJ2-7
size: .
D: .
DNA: TGCACCAGCAGCTCTGGGCCCTCCTACGAGCAGTACTTC
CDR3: CTSSSGPSYEQYF

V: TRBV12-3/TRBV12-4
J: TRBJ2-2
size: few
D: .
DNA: TGTGCCAGCAGTTCCCCTGGGAACACCGGGGAGCTGTTTTTT
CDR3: CASSSPGNTGELFF

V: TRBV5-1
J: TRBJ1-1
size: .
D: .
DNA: TGCGACAGCAGCTTAGATATTGACACTGAAGCTTTCTTT
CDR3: CDSSLDIDTEAFF

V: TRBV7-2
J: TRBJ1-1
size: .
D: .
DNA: TGTGCCAGCAGCTTAGCCTTCGGGGTGGGGCGAGGGGCTTTCTTT
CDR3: CASSLAFGVGRGAFF

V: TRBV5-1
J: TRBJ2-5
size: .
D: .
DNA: TGCGCCAGCAGCTTGTTTCGGCAGGGTACACTAGAGACCCAGTACTTC
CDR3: CASSLFRQGTLETQYF

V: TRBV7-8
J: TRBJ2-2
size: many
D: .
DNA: TGTGCCAGCAGCCTAGGTGGGGGCCTAGCAAACACCGGGGAGCTGTTTTTT
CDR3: CASSLGGGLANTGELFF

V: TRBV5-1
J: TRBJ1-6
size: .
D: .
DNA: TGCGCCAGCAGCTTTGAGGGGTACGATAATTCACCCCTCCACTTT
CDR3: CASSFEGYDNSPLHF

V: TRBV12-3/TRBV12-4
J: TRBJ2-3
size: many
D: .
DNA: TGTGCCAGCAGTTTAGAGGACGAAGATACGCAGTATTTT
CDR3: CASSLEDEDTQYF

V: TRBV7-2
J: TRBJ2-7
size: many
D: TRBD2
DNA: TGTGCCAGCAGCAGGGGACTAGCGGAATCGCCCTACGAGCAGTACTTC
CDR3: CASSRGLAESPYEQYF

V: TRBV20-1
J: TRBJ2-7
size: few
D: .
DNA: TGCAGCGCTGGAAAGAGCTCCTACGAGCAGTACTTC
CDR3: CSAGKSSYEQYF

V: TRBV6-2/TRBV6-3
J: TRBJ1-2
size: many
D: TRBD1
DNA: TGTGCCAGCAGCTATCCTGGGACAGCCGGTTATGGCTACACCTTC
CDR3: CASSYPGTAGYGYTF

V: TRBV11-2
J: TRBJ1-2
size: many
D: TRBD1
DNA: TGTGCCAGCAGCGGGTCAGGGGGCTGGAATCTGGGAGGCTACACCTTC
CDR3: CASSGSGGWNLGGYTF

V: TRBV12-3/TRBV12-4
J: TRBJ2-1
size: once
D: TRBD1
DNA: TGTGCCAGCAGTTCAGGGACAGGGGCCAATGAGCAGTTCTTC
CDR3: CASSSGTGANEQFF

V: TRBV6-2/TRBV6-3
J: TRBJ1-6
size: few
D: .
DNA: TGTGCCAGCAGAACATTCGGGGATAATTCACCCCTCCACTTT
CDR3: CASRTFGDNSPLHF

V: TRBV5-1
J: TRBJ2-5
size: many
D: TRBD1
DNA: TGCGCCAGCAGCTCGACAGGGGGGCTAGAGACCCAGTACTTC
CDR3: CASSSTGGLETQYF

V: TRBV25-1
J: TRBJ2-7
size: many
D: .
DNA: TGTGCCAGCAGTGACAGTCGGTACGAGCAGTACTTC
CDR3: CASSDSRYEQYF

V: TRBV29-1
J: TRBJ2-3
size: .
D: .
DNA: TGCAGCGTTGAAGTGGGCCCAGGGGATACGCAGTATTTT
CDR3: CSVEVGPGDTQYF

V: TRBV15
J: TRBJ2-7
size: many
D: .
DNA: TGTGCCACCAGCAGCGAGGCGGGCGGAGCCTACGAGCAGTACTTC
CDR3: CATSSEAGGAYEQYF

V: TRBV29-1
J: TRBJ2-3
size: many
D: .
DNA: TGCAGCGTTGTTGTAGGGGCATACACAGATACGCAGTATTTT
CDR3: CSVVVGAYTDTQYF

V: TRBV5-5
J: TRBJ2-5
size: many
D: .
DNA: TGTGCCAGCAGCTTGGACTCCTTCGTGACCTTC
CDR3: CASSLDSFVTF

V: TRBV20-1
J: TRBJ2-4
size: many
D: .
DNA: TGCAGTGCGTCCCCCCTAAACATTCAGTACTTC
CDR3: CSASPLNIQYF

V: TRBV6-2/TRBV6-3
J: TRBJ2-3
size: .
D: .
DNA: TGTGCCAGCAGTCCTACGCACAGCACAGATACGCAGTATTTT
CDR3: CASSPTHSTDTQYF

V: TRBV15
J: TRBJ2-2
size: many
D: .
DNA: TGTGCCACCAGCAGAGATCCCTCGGGCTCCGGGGAGCTGTTTTTT
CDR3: CATSRDPSGSGELFF

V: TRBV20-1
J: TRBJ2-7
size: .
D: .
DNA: TGCAGTGCTAGTTCTGGAGTCTCCTACGAGCAGTACTTC
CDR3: CSASSGVSYEQYF

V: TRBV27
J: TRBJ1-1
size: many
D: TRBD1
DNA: TGTGCCAGCACCTCGGGACAGGGTAACACTGAAGCTTTCTTT
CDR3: CASTSGQGNTEAFF

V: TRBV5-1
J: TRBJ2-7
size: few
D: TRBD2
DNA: TGCGCCAGCAGCTCCGTAGCGGGAGCCTCCTACGAGCAGTACTTC
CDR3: CASSSVAGASYEQYF

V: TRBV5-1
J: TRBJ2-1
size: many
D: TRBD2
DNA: TGCGCCAGCAGCTTGACCACTAGCGGCTCCTACAATGAGCAGTTCTTC
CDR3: CASSLTTSGSYNEQFF

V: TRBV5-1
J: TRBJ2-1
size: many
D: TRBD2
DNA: TGCGCCAGCAGCTGGGGGACTAGCGGGGACGAGCAGTTCTTC
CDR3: CASSWGTSGDEQFF

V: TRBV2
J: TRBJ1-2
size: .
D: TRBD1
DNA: TGTGCCAGCAGACCTCGGACAGGTTGGAACTATGGCTACACCTTC
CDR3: CASRPRTGWNYGYTF

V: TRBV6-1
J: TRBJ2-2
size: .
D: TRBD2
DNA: TGTGCCAGCAGGAGCTGGGGGGGGACCCACAAAGGCGACACCGGGGAGCTGTTTTTT
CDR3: CASRSWGGTHKGDTGELFF

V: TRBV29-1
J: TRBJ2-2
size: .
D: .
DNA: TGCAGCGTTGAACCAGTCATGGGGACCGGGGAGCTGTTTTTT
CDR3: CSVEPVMGTGELFF

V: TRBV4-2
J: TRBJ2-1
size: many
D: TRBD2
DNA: TGTGCCAGCAGCACGTCGGCTAGCGGGAACTACAATGAGCAGTTCTTC
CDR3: CASSTSASGNYNEQFF

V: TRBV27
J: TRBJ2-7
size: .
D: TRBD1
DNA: TGTGCCAGCAGCCGGACAGGGACTTTTCTTTACGAGCAGTACTTC
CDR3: CASSRTGTFLYEQYF

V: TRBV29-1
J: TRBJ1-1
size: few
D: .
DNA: TGCAGCGTTCTTGGGGGGCACACTGAAGCTTTCTTT
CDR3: CSVLGGHTEAFF

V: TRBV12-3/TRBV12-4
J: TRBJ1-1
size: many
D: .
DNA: TGTGCCAGCATGGACCGAGGATTTGAGGCTTTCTTT
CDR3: CASMDRGFEAFF

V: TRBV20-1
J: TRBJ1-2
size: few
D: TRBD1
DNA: TGCAGTGCCGCACCGACAGGGGGCGGTTATGGCTACACCTTC
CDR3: CSAAPTGGGYGYTF

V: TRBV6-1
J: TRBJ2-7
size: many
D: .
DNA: TGTGCCAGCACCCCGCAGGGAAACGACGAGCAGTACTTC
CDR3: CASTPQGNDEQYF

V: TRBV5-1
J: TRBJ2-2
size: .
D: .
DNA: TGCGCCAGCAGCTTGGGACTAAACGCGAACACCGGGGAGCTGTTTTTT
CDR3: CASSLGLNANTGELFF

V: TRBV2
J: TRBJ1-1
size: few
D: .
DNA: TGTGCCAGCAGTGTCGAGGAGGACACTGAAGCTTTCTTT
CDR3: CASSVEEDTEAFF

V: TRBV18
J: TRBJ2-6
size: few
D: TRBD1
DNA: TGTGCCAGCTCACCAGTGACAGGGGGCTCTGGGGCCAACGTCCTGACTTTC
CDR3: CASSPVTGGSGANVLTF

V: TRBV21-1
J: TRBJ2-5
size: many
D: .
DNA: TGTGCCAGCAGCAACGGGTGGACGGTACAGGAGACCCAGTACTTC
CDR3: CASSNGWTVQETQYF

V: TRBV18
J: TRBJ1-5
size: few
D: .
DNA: TGTGCCAGCTCACCAGGATCAGGGCAGCCCCAGCATTTT
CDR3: CASSPGSGQPQHF

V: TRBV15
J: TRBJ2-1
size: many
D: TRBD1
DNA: TGTGCCACCAGCAGCAAGACAGGGTTCCCCTACAATGAGCAGTTCTTC
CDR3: CATSSKTGFPYNEQFF

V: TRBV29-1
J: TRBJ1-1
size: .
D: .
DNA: TGCAGCCAGACCCCGGGACCACATAACACTGAAGCTTTCTTT
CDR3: CSQTPGPHNTEAFF

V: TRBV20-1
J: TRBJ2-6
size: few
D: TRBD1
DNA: TGCAGTGCTCCTACAGGGGACGGGGCCAACGTCCTGACTTTC
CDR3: CSAPTGDGANVLTF

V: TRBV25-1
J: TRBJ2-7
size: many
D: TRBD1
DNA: TGTGCCAGCGGACGGACAGGGACTTACGAGCAGTACTTC
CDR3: CASGRTGTYEQYF

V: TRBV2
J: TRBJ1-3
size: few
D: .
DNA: TGTGCCAGCAGTGAACGGCGGGGACGCGGAAACACCATATATTTT
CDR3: CASSERRGRGNTIYF

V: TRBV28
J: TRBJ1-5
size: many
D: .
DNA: TGTGCCAGCAGTTTATCGTTACAGGGTAAGCCCCAGCATTTT
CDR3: CASSLSLQGKPQHF

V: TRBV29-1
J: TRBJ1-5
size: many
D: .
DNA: TGCAGCTCATCTGGGAGGCAGCGCAATCAGCCCCAGCATTTT
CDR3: CSSSGRQRNQPQHF

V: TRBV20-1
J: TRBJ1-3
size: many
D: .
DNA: TGCAGTGCTAAGAGATACGCGGGAAACACCATATATTTT
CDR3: CSAKRYAGNTIYF

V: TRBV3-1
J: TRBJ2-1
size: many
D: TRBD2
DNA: TGTGCCAGCAGCCAGGGGACGGGGGGTTCCTACAATGAGCAGTTCTTC
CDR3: CASSQGTGGSYNEQFF

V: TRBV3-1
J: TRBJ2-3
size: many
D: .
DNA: TGTGCCAGCAGCCAAGGCAATGTAGTTTCGGTGAATACGCAGTATTTT
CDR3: CASSQGNVVSVNTQYF

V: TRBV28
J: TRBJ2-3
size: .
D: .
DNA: TGTGCCAGCACCCCGGACAGTAGCACAGATACGCAGTATTTT
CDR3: CASTPDSSTDTQYF